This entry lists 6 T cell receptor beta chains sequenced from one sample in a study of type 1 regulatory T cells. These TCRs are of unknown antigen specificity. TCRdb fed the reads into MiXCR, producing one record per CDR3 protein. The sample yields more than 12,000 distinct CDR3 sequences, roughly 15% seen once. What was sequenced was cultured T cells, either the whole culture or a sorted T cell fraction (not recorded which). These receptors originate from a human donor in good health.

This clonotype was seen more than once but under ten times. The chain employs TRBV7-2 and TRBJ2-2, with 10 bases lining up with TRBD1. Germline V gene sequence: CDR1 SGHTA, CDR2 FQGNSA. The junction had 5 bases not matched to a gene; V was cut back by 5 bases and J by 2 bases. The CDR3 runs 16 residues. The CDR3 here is CASSLRTGGNTGELFF. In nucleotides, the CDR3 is TGTGCCAGCAGCCTTCGGACAGGGGGTAACACCGGGGAGCTGTTTTTT.

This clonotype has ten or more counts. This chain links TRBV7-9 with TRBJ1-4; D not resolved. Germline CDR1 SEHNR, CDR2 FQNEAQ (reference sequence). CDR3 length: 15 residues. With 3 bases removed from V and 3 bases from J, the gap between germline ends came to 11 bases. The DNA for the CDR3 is TGTGCCAGCAGCTTCACGACAACGGCTAATGAAAAACTGTTTTTT. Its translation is CASSFTTTANEKLFF.

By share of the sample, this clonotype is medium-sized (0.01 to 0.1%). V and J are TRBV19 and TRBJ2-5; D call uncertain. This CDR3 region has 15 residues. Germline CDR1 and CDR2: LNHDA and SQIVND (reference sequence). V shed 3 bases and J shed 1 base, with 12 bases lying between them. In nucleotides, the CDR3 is TGTGCCAGTAGTATGTCAATACACTTCCAAGAGACCCAGTACTTC. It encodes CASSMSIHFQETQYF.

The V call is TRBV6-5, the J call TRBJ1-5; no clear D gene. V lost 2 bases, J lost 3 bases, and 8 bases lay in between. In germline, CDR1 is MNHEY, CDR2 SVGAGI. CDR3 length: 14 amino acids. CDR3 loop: CASSYEGINQPQHF. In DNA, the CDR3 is TGTGCCAGCAGTTACGAGGGCATCAATCAGCCCCAGCATTTT.

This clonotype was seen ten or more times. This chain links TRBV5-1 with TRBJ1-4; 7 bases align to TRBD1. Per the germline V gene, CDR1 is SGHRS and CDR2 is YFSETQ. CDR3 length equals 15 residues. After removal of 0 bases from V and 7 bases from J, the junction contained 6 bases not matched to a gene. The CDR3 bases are TGCGCCAGCAGCTTGGGCACAGGGGAAAGTGAAAAACTGTTTTTT. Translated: CASSLGTGESEKLFF.

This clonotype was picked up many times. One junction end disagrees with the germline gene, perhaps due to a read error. The CDR3 is CASSFGANNEQFF. CDR3 nucleotides: TGTGCTAGCAGCTTCGGGGCCAACAATGAGCAGTTCTTC. The gene calls are TRBV7-7 and TRBJ2-1; D may match TRBD1 or TRBD2 (5 bases each). CDR1 SSHAT and CDR2 FNYEAQ come from the germline V gene (reference sequence). CDR3 length equals 13 residues.